The present T cell receptor (beta chain) was sequenced within a study of sequential checkpoint blockade in melanoma. Turning to the study itself: Each arm's sequence ended with maintenance nivolumab.

The CDR3 covers 14 residues. J was trimmed by 4 bases and V by 4 bases; bases with no gene match: 5. Germline V CDR1 and CDR2: SNHLY, FYNNEI. Some clones are missing from TCRdb's copy, which holds only in-frame ones; the method was immunoSEQ multiplex PCR. The table shows over 8,000 clones, with roughly 60% occurring only once. Described treatment: randomized to nivolumab then ipilimumab (arm A) or the reverse (arm B). None of the patients previously received DNA-damaging chemotherapy. This clonotype was obtained from a human patient with melanoma. Some clones in this sample may be carry-over from other donors' samples. Here the sequenced sample was CD8+ T cells sorted from blood (inferred from file names), taken from a patient given nivolumab and ipilimumab in sequence. The chain links TRBV2 to TRBJ2-7; 9 positions agree with TRBD2. In DNA form, the CDR3 reads TGTGCCAGCAGTGGGGCGGGGGGGCTATACGAGCAGTACTTC. Translation: CASSGAGGLYEQYF.